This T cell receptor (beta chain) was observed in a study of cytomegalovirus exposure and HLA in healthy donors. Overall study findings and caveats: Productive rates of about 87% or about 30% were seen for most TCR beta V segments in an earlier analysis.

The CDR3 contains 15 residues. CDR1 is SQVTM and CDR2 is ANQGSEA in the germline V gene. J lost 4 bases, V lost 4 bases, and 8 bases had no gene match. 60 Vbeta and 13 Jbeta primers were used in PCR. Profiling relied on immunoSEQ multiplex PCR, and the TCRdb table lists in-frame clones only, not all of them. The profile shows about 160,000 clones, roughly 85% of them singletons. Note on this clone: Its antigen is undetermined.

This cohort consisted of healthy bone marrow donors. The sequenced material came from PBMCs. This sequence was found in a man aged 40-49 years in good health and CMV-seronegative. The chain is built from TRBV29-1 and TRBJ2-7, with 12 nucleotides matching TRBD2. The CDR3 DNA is TGCAGCGTTGGGACTAGCGGGATCTTCGGGTACGAGCAGTACTTC. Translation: CSVGTSGIFGYEQYF.